The rows below give T cell receptor beta chains drawn from one sample of a study of CD8 T cells in ankylosing spondylitis. MiXCR was run by TCRdb on the 5' RACE reads, yielding one entry per CDR3 protein. The data show some 400,000 distinct CDR3 sequences, around 22% seen once. What was sequenced was blood, either unsorted or a sorted T cell fraction (not recorded which). These receptors all come from a male donor with ankylosing spondylitis. Each CDR3 is given with its conserved first and last residue. A D gene is named only where the DNA matches it firmly. A clone size is listed for some rows: how often the clone was seen (once, few, many), or a class if it is expanded.

j_call	d_call	clone_size	v_call	cdr3_aa	cdr3_nt
TRBJ2-2	NA	NA	TRBV5-1	CASSLATGANTGELFF	TGCGCCAGCAGCTTGGCAACGGGAGCGAACACCGGGGAGCTGTTTTTT
TRBJ2-5	TRBD2	NA	TRBV20-1	CSAWTRDMETQYF	TGCAGTGCGTGGACTAGGGATATGGAGACCCAGTACTTC
TRBJ1-2	NA	NA	TRBV9	CASSVKEGPSDGYTF	TGTGCCAGCAGCGTGAAAGAGGGCCCCTCCGATGGCTACACCTTC
TRBJ2-1	NA	NA	TRBV5-1	CASSKGLALVSSYNEQFF	TGCGCCAGCAGTAAAGGGCTAGCGCTCGTAAGCTCCTACAATGAGCAGTTCTTC
TRBJ2-1	NA	few	TRBV29-1	CSGAQRNNEQFF	TGCAGCGGGGCCCAGCGGAACAATGAGCAGTTCTTC
TRBJ2-1	TRBD2	many	TRBV29-1	CSVVSQLAGGSNEQFF	TGCAGCGTTGTGAGTCAACTAGCGGGAGGCTCCAATGAGCAGTTCTTC
TRBJ1-3	NA	NA	TRBV5-1	CASSLETRPGNTIYF	TGCGCCAGCAGCTTGGAGACACGGCCTGGAAACACCATATATTTT
TRBJ2-1	TRBD1	many	TRBV5-1	CASSSLGQGSYNEQFF	TGCGCCAGCAGCTCCTTAGGACAGGGGTCCTACAATGAGCAGTTCTTC
TRBJ2-1	NA	NA	TRBV12-3/TRBV12-4	CASSPAGTRNNEQFF	TGTGCCAGCAGTCCCGCCGGGACACGAAACAATGAGCAGTTCTTC
TRBJ2-7	NA	few	TRBV4-2	CASSQESGSYEQYF	TGTGCCAGCAGCCAAGAGAGCGGGTCCTACGAGCAGTACTTC
TRBJ2-3	TRBD2	NA	TRBV2	CASSDLGLAVDTQYF	TGTGCCAGCAGTGATTTGGGACTAGCAGTGGATACGCAGTATTTT
TRBJ2-3	NA	few	TRBV18	CASSPSAADTQYF	TGTGCCAGCTCACCGTCTGCTGCTGATACGCAGTATTTT
TRBJ2-1	NA	few	TRBV7-7	CASSLALPGEQFF	TGTGCTAGCAGCTTAGCCCTCCCGGGTGAGCAGTTCTTC
TRBJ2-7	TRBD1	NA	TRBV7-2	CASSAEAQGTEQYF	TGTGCCAGCAGCGCAGAGGCACAGGGGACCGAGCAGTACTTC
TRBJ2-7	TRBD2	NA	TRBV20-1	CSARDKGLAGRWGYEQYF	TGCAGTGCTAGAGATAAAGGACTAGCGGGAAGGTGGGGCTACGAGCAGTACTTC
TRBJ2-2	NA	NA	TRBV20-1	CSARRVFTGELFF	TGCAGTGCCCGCAGGGTTTTCACCGGGGAGCTGTTTTTT
TRBJ2-3	NA	NA	TRBV21-1	CASSKVWGESTQYF	TGTGCCAGCAGCAAAGTTTGGGGGGAGAGCACGCAGTATTTT
TRBJ2-3	NA	few	TRBV7-3	CASSVSGTTDTQYF	TGTGCCAGCAGCGTAAGCGGAACCACAGATACGCAGTATTTT
TRBJ1-2	NA	NA	TRBV11-2	CASSPHPLVVQGYTF	TGTGCCAGCAGCCCACACCCCCTGGTTGTACAAGGCTACACCTTC
TRBJ2-3	NA	NA	TRBV7-3	CASSSQGGAVIDTQYF	TGTGCCAGCAGCTCGCAGGGGGGCGCCGTCATCGATACGCAGTATTTT
TRBJ1-1	NA	NA	TRBV4-1	CASSLLAGDTEAFF	TGCGCCAGCAGCCTCCTCGCAGGGGACACTGAAGCTTTCTTT
TRBJ2-7	NA	NA	TRBV12-3/TRBV12-4	CASSFRESGEQYF	TGTGCCAGCAGTTTCCGGGAGAGCGGCGAGCAGTACTTC
TRBJ2-1	TRBD1	NA	TRBV20-1	CSERGQGYNEQFF	TGCAGTGAAAGGGGACAGGGCTACAATGAGCAGTTCTTC
TRBJ2-7	TRBD2	NA	TRBV20-1	CSASRLAVGAYEQYF	TGCAGTGCTAGTCGACTAGCGGTCGGAGCCTACGAGCAGTACTTC
TRBJ1-5	NA	NA	TRBV29-1	CSVVKEGSNQPQHF	TGCAGCGTTGTGAAAGAAGGTAGCAATCAGCCCCAGCATTTT
TRBJ1-2	NA	few	TRBV27	CARKTEYGYTF	TGTGCCCGCAAGACGGAATATGGCTACACCTTC
TRBJ2-1	NA	NA	TRBV25-1	CASSAGVSYNEQFF	TGTGCCAGCAGTGCAGGGGTTTCCTACAATGAGCAGTTCTTC
TRBJ2-3	NA	once	TRBV7-9	CASSFQVSTDTQYF	TGTGCCAGCAGCTTTCAAGTTAGCACAGATACGCAGTATTTT
TRBJ1-5	NA	NA	TRBV21-1	CASSKFRRTGSNQPQHF	TGTGCCAGCAGCAAATTTCGGCGAACAGGGAGCAATCAGCCCCAGCATTTT
TRBJ1-4	NA	few	TRBV29-1	CSVQTGRTNEKLFF	TGCAGCGTTCAAACAGGGCGGACTAATGAAAAACTGTTTTTT
TRBJ2-1	NA	NA	TRBV9	CASSVGSGPPYNEQFF	TGTGCCAGCAGCGTTGGGAGCGGGCCCCCCTACAATGAGCAGTTCTTC
TRBJ1-6	NA	few	TRBV19	CASSDRGGRGNSPLHF	TGTGCCAGTAGTGACCGCGGGGGCAGGGGAAATTCACCCCTCCACTTT
TRBJ1-3	NA	NA	TRBV6-1	CASSELWGPGNTIYF	TGTGCCAGCAGTGAATTGTGGGGGCCTGGAAACACCATATATTTT
TRBJ1-5	NA	few	TRBV27	CASSSSRSNQPQHF	TGTGCCAGCAGTTCGAGCAGAAGCAATCAGCCCCAGCATTTT
TRBJ2-3	NA	NA	TRBV20-1	CSASPVGLTDTQYF	TGCAGTGCTAGCCCCGTAGGCCTCACAGATACGCAGTATTTT